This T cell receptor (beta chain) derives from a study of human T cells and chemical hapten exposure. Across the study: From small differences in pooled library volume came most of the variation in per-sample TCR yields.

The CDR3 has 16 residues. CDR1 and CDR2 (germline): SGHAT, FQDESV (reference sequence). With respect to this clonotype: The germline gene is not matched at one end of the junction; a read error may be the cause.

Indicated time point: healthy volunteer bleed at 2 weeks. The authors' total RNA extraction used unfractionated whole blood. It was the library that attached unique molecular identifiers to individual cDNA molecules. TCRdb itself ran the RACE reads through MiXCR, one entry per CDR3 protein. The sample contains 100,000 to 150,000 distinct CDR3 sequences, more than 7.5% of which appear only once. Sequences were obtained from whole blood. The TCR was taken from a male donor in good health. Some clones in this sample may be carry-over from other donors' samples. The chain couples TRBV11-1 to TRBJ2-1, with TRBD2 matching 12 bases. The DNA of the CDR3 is TGTGCCAGCAGCCTAGCGGGAGGGATATCCTACAATGAGCAGTTCTTC. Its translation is CASSLAGGISYNEQFF.